The 5 T cell receptor beta chains in this list originate from one sample, sequenced in a study of Tregs in tolerant kidney transplant recipients. Recipients received nonmyeloablative bone marrow transplants from related graft donors, with transient mixed chimerism. Measured with immunoSEQ multiplex PCR; TCRdb has only the in-frame clones, and not every one. The repertoire holds around 86,000 clones, with 90% to 95% as singletons. Sequenced material: CD4+ T cells from blood (PBMCs), taken 24 months after the transplant. The receptors shown here come from a human patient who received a combined kidney and bone marrow transplant. Some of the T cells may derive from the graft donor.

J is TRBJ2-7 and V is TRBV7-3; possible D gene TRBD2, 5 bases. Trimming left V 4 bases short and J 6 bases short, with 10 bases between. The germline CDR1 and CDR2 sequences are SGHTA and FQGTGA. The CDR3 totals 12 residues. CDR3 residues: CASSSPGSEQYF. DNA of the CDR3: TGTGCCAGCAGCTCCCCGGGGAGCGAGCAGTACTTC.

This rearrangement joins TRBV10-3 to TRBJ1-1; 7 bases map to TRBD1. CDR1 and CDR2 from the germline V gene are ENHRY and SYGVKD. The CDR3 runs 15 residues. Trimming cost V 3 bases and J 5 bases; bases outside gene matches: 9. CDR3 residues: CAISESEGAGTEAFF. The CDR3 DNA follows: TGTGCCATCAGTGAAAGCGAGGGGGCGGGAACTGAAGCTTTCTTT.

V usage is TRBV5-8 and J usage is TRBJ1-4, with 9 bases identical to TRBD1. This CDR3 region has 15 residues. Germline CDR1 and CDR2: SGHTS and YDEGEE. V gave up 4 bases and J gave up 8 bases; unmatched junction bases: 9. The CDR3 DNA is TGTGCCAGCAGCCCTAGGACAGGGGTGAAGGAAAAACTGTTTTTT. It translates to CASSPRTGVKEKLFF.

A single count supports this clone. The chain recombines TRBV7-3 with TRBJ2-3, with 11 positions matching TRBD2. The CDR3 is 14 residues long. Per germline, CDR1 SGHTA and CDR2 FQGTGA. The J segment lost 7 bases and the V segment lost 5 bases, leaving 5 bases of the junction unmatched. This CDR3 reads CASSTSGRGNTQYF. DNA of the CDR3: TGTGCCAGCAGCACTAGCGGGAGAGGGAATACGCAGTATTTT.

V is TRBV18 and J is TRBJ1-1, with a tentative D call TRBD1 (5 bases). Germline V lookup: CDR1 KGHSH, CDR2 LQKENI. The CDR3 has 16 residues. The V gene lost 2 bases and the J gene lost 4 bases, with 17 bases spanning the gap. The CDR3 sequence is CASSPGIGTFGTEAFF. CDR3 bases: TGTGCCAGCTCACCAGGTATAGGGACTTTCGGCACTGAAGCTTTCTTT. Full variable domain (outside the CDR3, taken from reference TRBV18 and TRBJ1-1): NAGVMQNPRHLVRRRGQEARLRCSPMKGHSHVYWYRQLPEEGLKFMVYLQKENIIDESGMPKERFSAEFPKEGPSILRIQQVVRGDSAAYFCASSPGIGTFGTEAFFGQGTRLTVV.